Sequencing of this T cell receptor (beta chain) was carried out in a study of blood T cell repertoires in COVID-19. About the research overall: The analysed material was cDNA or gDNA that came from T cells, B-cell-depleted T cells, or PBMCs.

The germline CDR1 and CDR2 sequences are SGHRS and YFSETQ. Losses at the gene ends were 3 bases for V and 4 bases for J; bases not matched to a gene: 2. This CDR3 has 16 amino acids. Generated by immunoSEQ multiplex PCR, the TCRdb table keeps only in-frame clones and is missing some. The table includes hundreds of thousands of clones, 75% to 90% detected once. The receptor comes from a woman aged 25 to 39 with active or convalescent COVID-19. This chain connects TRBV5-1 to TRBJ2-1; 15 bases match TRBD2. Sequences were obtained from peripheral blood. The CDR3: CASSWTSGRGYNEQFF. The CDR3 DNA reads TGCGCCAGCAGCTGGACTAGCGGGAGGGGTTACAATGAGCAGTTCTTC.